The rows below give T cell receptor beta chains drawn from one sample of a study of post-analysis software for immune sequencing data. One entry per CDR3 protein, called by TCRdb with MiXCR from the PCR reads. Among around 700,000 distinct CDR3 sequences listed, around 64% were seen once. Sequencing input: blood. The origin of the receptors is a girl aged 2-10 years with multiple sclerosis. The CDR3 runs from the conserved cysteine through the conserved F or W. Fields, in order: J gene, D gene, V gene, clone size, CDR3 DNA, CDR3 protein. A D gene is named only where the DNA matches it firmly. Where a row states a size, it is once, few, many or the class of an expanded clone; other rows omit it.

>TRBJ2-1|.|TRBV29-1|few
TGCAGCGTTGAGATCTTCTATGAGCAGTTCTTC
CSVEIFYEQFF
>TRBJ1-6|TRBD1|TRBV12-3/TRBV12-4|few
TGTGCCAGCAGTATAGGACAGGATTCACCCCTCCACTTT
CASSIGQDSPLHF
>TRBJ2-5|.|TRBV20-1|.
TGCAGTGCTACCGGACGTAAACGAGAAGAGACCCAGTACTTC
CSATGRKREETQYF
>TRBJ2-1|.|TRBV4-3|.
TGCGCCAGCAGTAAAGGGGGGGAGCAGTTCTTC
CASSKGGEQFF
>TRBJ2-1|.|TRBV7-8|.
TGTGCCAGCAGCTTAGACGCTGAGCAGTTCTTC
CASSLDAEQFF
>TRBJ1-2|.|TRBV6-6|few
TGTGCCAGCAGTTACTCGCTGGGGTACACCTTC
CASSYSLGYTF
>TRBJ1-1|.|TRBV6-5|few
TGTGCCAGCAGTTACAGTATCACGAGGGGCACTGAAGCTTTCTTT
CASSYSITRGTEAFF
>TRBJ1-6|.|TRBV30|few
TGTGCCTGGAGACCGCCGTATAATTCACCCCTCCACTTT
CAWRPPYNSPLHF
>TRBJ2-5|TRBD2|TRBV7-2|.
TGTGCCAGCAGCTTAGTAAAGCGGGGGGGCCAAGAGACCCAGTACTTC
CASSLVKRGGQETQYF
>TRBJ1-2|.|TRBV7-9|.
TGTGCCAGCAGCCGTGCAGGGTGGACTAACTATGGCTACACCTTC
CASSRAGWTNYGYTF
>TRBJ2-1|TRBD1|TRBV29-1|few
TGCAGCGTTGTGAGGGGGCGTAGCTCCCATGAGCAGTTCTTC
CSVVRGRSSHEQFF
>TRBJ1-2|.|TRBV29-1|few
TGCAGCGTTCGTACCTTTGCGGGGGACTATGGCTACACCTTC
CSVRTFAGDYGYTF
>TRBJ2-7|.|TRBV5-5|.
TGTGCCAGCATTGCGACAGGTGGATTCTACGAGCAGTACTTC
CASIATGGFYEQYF
>TRBJ1-5|.|TRBV24-1|.
TGTGCCACCAGCCTGCCGGGTAGCAATCAGCCCCAGCATTTT
CATSLPGSNQPQHF
>TRBJ1-2|TRBD1|TRBV12-3/TRBV12-4|few
TGTGCCAGCAGTGAAACCGGGACAGGGCCTAACTATGGCTACACCTTC
CASSETGTGPNYGYTF
>TRBJ2-7|TRBD2|TRBV6-1|few
TGTGCCAGCAGTCCCGGGACTAGCGCCGCACACGAGCAGTACTTC
CASSPGTSAAHEQYF
>TRBJ1-1|TRBD1|TRBV6-2/TRBV6-3|.
TGTGCCAGCAGTTACCTTATAGGACAGGGGGCCTACACTGAAGCTTTCTTT
CASSYLIGQGAYTEAFF
>TRBJ2-1|.|TRBV7-3|.
TGTGCCAGCAGCGCCCGCAACATGGGAGCGGCTTACAATGAGCAGTTCTTC
CASSARNMGAAYNEQFF
>TRBJ2-7|TRBD1|TRBV11-2|many
TGTGCCAGCAGCCTGGACAGGGTGGGTGCCTACGAGCAGTACTTC
CASSLDRVGAYEQYF
>TRBJ2-3|TRBD2|TRBV29-1|.
TGCAGCGTTCCTCGTAGACTAGCGGCTAGCACAGATACGCAGTATTTT
CSVPRRLAASTDTQYF
>TRBJ2-3|TRBD2|TRBV5-5|.
TGTGCCAGCAGCCCCTCCCTAGCGGGAGGGGGTAGAACAGATACGCAGTATTTT
CASSPSLAGGGRTDTQYF
>TRBJ2-3|TRBD1|TRBV6-4|.
TGTGCCAGCAGCGGCGGACAGGGAGGAAGTTGGGATACGCAGTATTTT
CASSGGQGGSWDTQYF
>TRBJ1-1|.|TRBV2|.
TGTGCCAGCAAAAATTACGGTTTGAACACTGAAGCTTTCTTT
CASKNYGLNTEAFF
>TRBJ2-3|TRBD1|TRBV7-2|few
TGTGCCAGCAGCCACAGGGGGCTTTTCGGCACAGATACGCAGTATTTT
CASSHRGLFGTDTQYF
>TRBJ2-1|TRBD2|TRBV15|.
TGTGCCACCGGCAGAGAAGGGACTAGCGGGAGGAATGAGCAGTTCTTC
CATGREGTSGRNEQFF
>TRBJ2-2|TRBD2|TRBV3-1|.
TGTGCCAGCAGCCACCCCGGGACTAGCGGCACCGGGGAGCTGTTTTTT
CASSHPGTSGTGELFF
>TRBJ2-3|.|TRBV20-1|few
TGCAGTGCTAGCAGGGGCGTCGCAGATACGCAGTATTTT
CSASRGVADTQYF
>TRBJ2-5|.|TRBV5-1|few
TGCGCCAGCAGCTTGGAGTACAGTCAAGAGACCCAGTACTTC
CASSLEYSQETQYF
>TRBJ2-7|TRBD1|TRBV12-3/TRBV12-4|.
TGTGCCAGCAGTCCGAGGGGGACAGGGGTGTACGAGCAGTACTTC
CASSPRGTGVYEQYF
>TRBJ1-5|TRBD1|TRBV5-5|.
TGTGCCAGCAGCCTTCAAGACAGGGCCCAGCCCCAGCATTTT
CASSLQDRAQPQHF
>TRBJ2-3|TRBD2|TRBV7-3|few
TGTGCCAGCAGCCAAGGGACTAGCGGAGCAGATACGCAGTATTTT
CASSQGTSGADTQYF
>TRBJ1-2|.|TRBV7-9|few
TGTGCCAGCAGCTTTCGAGATGGCTACACCTTC
CASSFRDGYTF
>TRBJ2-1|.|TRBV4-3|.
TGCGCCAGCAGCCAAGATGTGGCAGGGCTAGGGTACAATGAGCAGTTCTTC
CASSQDVAGLGYNEQFF
>TRBJ2-1|TRBD2|TRBV7-7|.
TGTGCTAGCAGCTTAGGGGGACTAGCGGGTGTTCATGAGCAGTTCTTC
CASSLGGLAGVHEQFF
>TRBJ2-7|.|TRBV20-1|.
TGCAGTGCTAGAGATTCCTACTACGAGCAGTACTTC
CSARDSYYEQYF
>TRBJ1-1|TRBD1|TRBV12-3/TRBV12-4|.
TGTGCCAGCAGTTCCTCGACAGGGGGCACTGAAGCTTTCTTT
CASSSSTGGTEAFF
>TRBJ2-5|TRBD2|TRBV7-8|.
TGTGCCAGCAGCCTAGGACTAGCGGGCGGAGGAGGGGAGACCCAGTACTTC
CASSLGLAGGGGETQYF
>TRBJ2-1|TRBD2|TRBV5-5|few
TGTGCCAGCAGCTTGGGGACTAGCGCCTACAATGAGCAGTTCTTC
CASSLGTSAYNEQFF
>TRBJ2-1|TRBD2|TRBV5-1|.
TGCGCCAGCAGCTCTAGCGGGAGGACCGTAAGCTCCTACAATGAGCAGTTCTTC
CASSSSGRTVSSYNEQFF
>TRBJ2-5|TRBD2|TRBV6-2/TRBV6-3|.
TGTGCCAGCAGCCGACTAGCGGGGGTGCACCAAGAGACCCAGTACTTC
CASSRLAGVHQETQYF
>TRBJ2-1|.|TRBV10-2|.
TGCGCCAGCTCGCGAGAAGGTTATCGGGGTTTGGGCAATGAGCAGTTCTTC
CASSREGYRGLGNEQFF
>TRBJ1-1|.|TRBV20-1|once
TGCAGTGCTAGAGATGAGAGGGGTGGAACTGAAGCTTTCTTT
CSARDERGGTEAFF
>TRBJ2-5|.|TRBV28|.
TGTGCCAGCAGCCCTCGGACAGGGAGGGGGCAAGAGACCCAGTACTTC
CASSPRTGRGQETQYF
>TRBJ2-1|TRBD2|TRBV5-6|.
TGTGCCAGCAGCCGGGTCTTCGGGAGGGCCCACAATGAGCAGTTCTTC
CASSRVFGRAHNEQFF
>TRBJ2-3|.|TRBV4-3|few
TGCGCCAGCAGCCCCCAACCGGGAGATACGCAGTATTTT
CASSPQPGDTQYF
>TRBJ2-3|.|TRBV12-3/TRBV12-4|.
TGTGCCAGCAGCCAAGGTTTGGGGCAGTATTTT
CASSQGLGQYF
>TRBJ1-1|.|TRBV6-1|.
TGTGCCAGCAGTGCCTCGGACGGACATGGAAAGGTAGCTTTCTTT
CASSASDGHGKVAFF
>TRBJ2-2|TRBD2|TRBV7-3|.
TGTGCCAGCAGCCCCCGACTAGCGGGAGTAGAAGGCGGGGAGCTGTTTTTT
CASSPRLAGVEGGELFF
>TRBJ1-4|TRBD1|TRBV29-1|few
TGCAGCGCTACGACAGGGATTGGAGGTGAAAAACTGTTTTTT
CSATTGIGGEKLFF
>TRBJ1-2|.|TRBV29-1|.
TGCAGCGTTGAAGGGGGTCCGGGGATCTATGGCTACACCTTC
CSVEGGPGIYGYTF
>TRBJ2-1|TRBD2|TRBV20-1|.
TGCAGTGCTAGAGATGAAGCGGGATGGATCGATGAGCAGTTCTTC
CSARDEAGWIDEQFF
>TRBJ2-2|.|TRBV5-6|.
TGTGCCAGCACCAGGTCCGATCCCGGGGAGCTGTTTTTT
CASTRSDPGELFF
>TRBJ1-2|TRBD1|TRBV10-3|.
TGTGCCATCAGTATACAGGGGGCAAGCTATGGCTACACCTTC
CAISIQGASYGYTF
>TRBJ1-1|TRBD1|TRBV29-1|.
TGCAGCGTTGTTTTGGGACAGGGCAACACTGAAGCTTTCTTT
CSVVLGQGNTEAFF